This T cell receptor (beta chain) was profiled in a study of monozygotic twins with inflammatory bowel disease. Each of the TCR libraries took around 3.5 ug of total RNA. TCRdb reprocessed the 5' RACE reads and stores each CDR3 protein as one record, lacking DNA. This repertoire includes approximately 120,000 distinct CDR3 sequences. A note on this clonotype: Its antigen is not known.

Study-wide findings and caveats: Healthy co-twins had higher TCRbeta inverse Simpson diversity than their IBD twins. Subtypes among T cells remained indistinguishable. Clonotypes shared with others were fewer in IBD patients than in healthy twins, especially with disease activity.

Sample: blood. The sequence was collected from a human donor with ulcerative colitis or Crohn's disease, or a healthy co-twin of an affected twin (not recorded which).

CDR3 region: CASSQVVEETQYF. This chain joins TRBV4-3 and TRBJ2-5. CDR1 is LGHNA and CDR2 is YSLEER in the germline V gene. This CDR3 contains 13 residues.